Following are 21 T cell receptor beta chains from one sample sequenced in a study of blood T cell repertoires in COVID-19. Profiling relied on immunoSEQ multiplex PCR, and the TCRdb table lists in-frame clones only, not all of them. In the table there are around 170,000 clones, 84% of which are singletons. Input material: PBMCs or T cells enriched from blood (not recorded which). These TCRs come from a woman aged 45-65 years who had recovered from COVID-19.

CDR3 loop: CASSDSPDTQYF. CDR3 DNA: TGTGCCAGCAGTGACTCGCCAGATACGCAGTATTTT. V usage is TRBV28 and J usage is TRBJ2-3; D not resolved. From germline, CDR1 is MDHEN and CDR2 SYDVKM. V lost 5 bases and J 4 bases, leaving 7 bases between the germline ends. The CDR3 is made up of 12 amino acids.

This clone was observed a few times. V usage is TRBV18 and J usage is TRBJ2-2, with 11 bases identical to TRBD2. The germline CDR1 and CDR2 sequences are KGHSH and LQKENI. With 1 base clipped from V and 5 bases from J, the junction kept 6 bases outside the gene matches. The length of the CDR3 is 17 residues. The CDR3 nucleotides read TGTGCCAGCTCACCACAGGGACTAGCGGAGGAAACCGGGGAGCTGTTTTTT. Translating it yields CASSPQGLAEETGELFF.

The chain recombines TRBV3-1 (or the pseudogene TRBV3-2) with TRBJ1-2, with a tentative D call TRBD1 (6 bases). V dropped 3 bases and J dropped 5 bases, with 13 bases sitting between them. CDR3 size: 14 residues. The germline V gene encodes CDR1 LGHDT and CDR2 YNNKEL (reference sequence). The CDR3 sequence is CASSHDRRTYGYTF. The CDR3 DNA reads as TGTGCCAGCAGCCACGACAGGAGAACTTATGGCTACACCTTC.

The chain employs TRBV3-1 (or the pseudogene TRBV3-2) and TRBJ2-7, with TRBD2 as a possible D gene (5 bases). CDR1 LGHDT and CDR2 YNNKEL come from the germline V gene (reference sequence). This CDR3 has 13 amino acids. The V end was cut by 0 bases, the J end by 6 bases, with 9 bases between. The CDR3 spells CASSQDSGVEQYF. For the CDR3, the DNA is TGTGCCAGCAGCCAAGATTCCGGGGTCGAGCAGTACTTC.

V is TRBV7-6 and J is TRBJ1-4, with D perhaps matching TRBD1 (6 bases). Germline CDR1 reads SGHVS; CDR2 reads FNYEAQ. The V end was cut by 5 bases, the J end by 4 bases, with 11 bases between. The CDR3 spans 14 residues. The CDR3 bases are TGTGCCAGCAGCCCGACACAGGGTAATGAAAAACTGTTTTTT. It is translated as CASSPTQGNEKLFF.

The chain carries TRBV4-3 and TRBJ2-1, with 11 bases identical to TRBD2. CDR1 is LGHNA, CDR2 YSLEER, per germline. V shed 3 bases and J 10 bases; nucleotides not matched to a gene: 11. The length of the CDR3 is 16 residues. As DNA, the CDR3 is TGCGCCAGCAGCCAGGCACTAGCGGGAGTGTCGTGGGAGCAGTTCTTC. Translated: CASSQALAGVSWEQFF.

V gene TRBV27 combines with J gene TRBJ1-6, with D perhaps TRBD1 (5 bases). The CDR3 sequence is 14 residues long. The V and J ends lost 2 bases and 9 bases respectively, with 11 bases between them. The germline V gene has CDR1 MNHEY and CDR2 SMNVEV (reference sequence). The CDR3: CASSLVREGSPLHF. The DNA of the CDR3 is TGTGCCAGCAGTTTAGTCAGGGAGGGTTCACCCCTCCACTTT.

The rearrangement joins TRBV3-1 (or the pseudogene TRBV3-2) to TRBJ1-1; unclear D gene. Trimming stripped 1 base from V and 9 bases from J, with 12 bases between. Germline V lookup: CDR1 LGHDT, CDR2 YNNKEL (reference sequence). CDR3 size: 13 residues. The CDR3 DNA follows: TGTGCCAGCAGCCAAGGGAGGAGATTCCAAGCTTTCTTT. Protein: CASSQGRRFQAFF.

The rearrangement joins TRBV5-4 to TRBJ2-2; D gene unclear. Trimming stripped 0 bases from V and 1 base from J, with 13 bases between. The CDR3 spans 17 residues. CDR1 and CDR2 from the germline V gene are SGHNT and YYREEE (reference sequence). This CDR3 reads CASSLGMEHLNTGELFF. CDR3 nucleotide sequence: TGTGCCAGCAGCTTGGGAATGGAGCATTTGAACACCGGGGAGCTGTTTTTT.

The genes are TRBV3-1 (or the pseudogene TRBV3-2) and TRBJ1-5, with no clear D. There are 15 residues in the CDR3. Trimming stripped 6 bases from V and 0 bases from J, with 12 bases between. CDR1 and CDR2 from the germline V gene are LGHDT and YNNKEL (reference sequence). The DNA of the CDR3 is TGTGCCAGCAGTGAGGGAACCTATAGCAATCAGCCCCAGCATTTT. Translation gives CASSEGTYSNQPQHF.

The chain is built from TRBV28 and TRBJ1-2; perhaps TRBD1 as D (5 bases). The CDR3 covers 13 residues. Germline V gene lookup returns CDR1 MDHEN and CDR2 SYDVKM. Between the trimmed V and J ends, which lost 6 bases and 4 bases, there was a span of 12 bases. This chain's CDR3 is CASRAQGFYGYTF. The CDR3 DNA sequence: TGTGCCAGCAGGGCTCAGGGTTTCTATGGCTACACCTTC.

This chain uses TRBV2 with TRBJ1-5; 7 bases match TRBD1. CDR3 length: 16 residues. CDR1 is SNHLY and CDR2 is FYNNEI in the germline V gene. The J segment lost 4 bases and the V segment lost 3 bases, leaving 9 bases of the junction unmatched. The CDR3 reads CASSDLNRGSNQPQHF. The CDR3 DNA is TGTGCCAGCAGTGATTTGAACAGGGGAAGTAATCAGCCCCAGCATTTT.

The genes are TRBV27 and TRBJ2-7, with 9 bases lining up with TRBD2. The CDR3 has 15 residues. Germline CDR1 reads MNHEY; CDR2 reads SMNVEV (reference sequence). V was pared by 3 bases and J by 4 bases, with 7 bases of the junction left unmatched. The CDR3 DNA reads TGTGCCAGCAGTTTTTCGACTAGCGGAAATTACGAGCAGTACTTC. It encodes CASSFSTSGNYEQYF.

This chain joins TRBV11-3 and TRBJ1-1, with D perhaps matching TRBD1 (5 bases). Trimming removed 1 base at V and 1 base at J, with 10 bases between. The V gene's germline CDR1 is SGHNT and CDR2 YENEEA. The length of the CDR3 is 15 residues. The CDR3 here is CASSLAGQKNTEAFF. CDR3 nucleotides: TGTGCCAGCAGCTTAGCAGGACAAAAGAACACTGAAGCTTTCTTT.

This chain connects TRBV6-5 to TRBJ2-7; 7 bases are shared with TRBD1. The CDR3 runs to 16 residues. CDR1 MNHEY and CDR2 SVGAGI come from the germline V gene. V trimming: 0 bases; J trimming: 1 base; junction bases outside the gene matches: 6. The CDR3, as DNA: TGTGCCAGCAGTTACTCCACACGGACAGGTTCCTACGAGCAGTACTTC. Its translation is CASSYSTRTGSYEQYF.

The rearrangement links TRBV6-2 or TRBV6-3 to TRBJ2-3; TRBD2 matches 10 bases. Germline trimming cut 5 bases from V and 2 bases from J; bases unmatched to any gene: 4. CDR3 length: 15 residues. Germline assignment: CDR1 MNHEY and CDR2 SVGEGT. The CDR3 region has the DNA TGTGCCAGCAGTCGAGCGGGAGGGTACACAGATACGCAGTATTTT. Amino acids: CASSRAGGYTDTQYF.

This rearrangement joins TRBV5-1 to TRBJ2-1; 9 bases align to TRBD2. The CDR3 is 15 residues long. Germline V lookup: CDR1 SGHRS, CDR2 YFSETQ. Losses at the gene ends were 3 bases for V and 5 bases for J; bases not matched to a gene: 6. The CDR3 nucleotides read TGCGCCAGCAGCTCGAGCGGGGGGATTCACAATGAGCAGTTCTTC. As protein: CASSSSGGIHNEQFF.

CDR3: CASSLAVGELFF. Written as DNA, the CDR3 is TGTGCCAGCAGTTTGGCCGTCGGGGAGCTGTTTTTT. The chain is built from TRBV28 and TRBJ2-2; no clear D. Germline CDR1 reads MDHEN; CDR2 reads SYDVKM. V was cut by 3 bases and J by 7 bases, with 6 bases left in between. The CDR3 has 12 residues. The whole variable domain, filled in from reference TRBV28 and TRBJ2-2, reads DVKVTQSSRYLVKRTGEKVFLECVQDMDHENMFWYRQDPGLGLRLIYFSYDVKMKEKGDIPEGYSVSREKKERFSLILESASTNQTSMYLCASSLAVGELFFGEGSRLTVL.

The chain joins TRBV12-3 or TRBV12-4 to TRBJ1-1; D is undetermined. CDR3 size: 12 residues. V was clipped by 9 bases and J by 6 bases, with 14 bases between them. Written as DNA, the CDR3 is TGTGCCAGTAGCGGGCTGTCTCCTGAAGCTTTCTTT. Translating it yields CASSGLSPEAFF.

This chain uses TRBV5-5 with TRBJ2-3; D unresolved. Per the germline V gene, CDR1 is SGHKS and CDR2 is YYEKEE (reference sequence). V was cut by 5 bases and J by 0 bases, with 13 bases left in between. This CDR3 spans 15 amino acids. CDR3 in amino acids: CASSLPTLSTDTQYF. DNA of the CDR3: TGTGCCAGCAGTTTACCGACACTTAGCACAGATACGCAGTATTTT. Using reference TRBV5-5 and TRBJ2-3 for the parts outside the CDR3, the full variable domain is DAGVTQSPTHLIKTRGQQVTLRCSPISGHKSVSWYQQVLGQGPQFIFQYYEKEERGRGNFPDRFSARQFPNYSSELNVNALLLGDSALYLCASSLPTLSTDTQYFGPGTRLTVL.

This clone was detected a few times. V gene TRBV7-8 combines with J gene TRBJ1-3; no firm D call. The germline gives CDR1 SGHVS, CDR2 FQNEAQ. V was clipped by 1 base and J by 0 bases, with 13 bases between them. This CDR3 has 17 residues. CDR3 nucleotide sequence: TGTGCCAGCAGCTTAGTTGCTGGGCCGAACTCTGGAAACACCATATATTTT. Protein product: CASSLVAGPNSGNTIYF.